The clone carrying this T cell receptor beta chain was observed a handful of times. The antigen is undetermined. TCRdb re-analysed the reads in MiXCR, keeping a single row per CDR3 protein. Among roughly 760,000 distinct CDR3 sequences listed, 35% were seen once. The sample originates from a study of T cell repertoires in cytomegalovirus infection. In the study overall: Public TCR beta signatures provided an indication of both CMV infection and a matching HLA type. Whole-study results and caveats: Cumulative public TCR beta family frequency identified CMV carriers with the relevant HLA. HLA-C-restricted CMV clonotypes gave the most frequent clonotype in two of eight donors.

This CDR3 is built from 16 residues. Trimming cost V 4 bases and J 8 bases; bases outside gene matches: 6. CDR1 and CDR2 (germline): LGHDT, YNNKEL (reference sequence). This clonotype was sampled from a human donor in good health (CMV status not recorded). Some clones in this sample may be carry-over from other donors' samples. The specimen was PBMCs. J is TRBJ2-1 and V is TRBV3-1; 15 positions match TRBD2. The CDR3 sequence: CASSRGLAGGTDEQFF. As DNA, the CDR3 is TGTGCCAGCAGCCGGGGACTAGCGGGAGGCACTGATGAGCAGTTCTTC.